This passage covers 31 T cell receptor beta chains from one sample sequenced in a study of technical replicates of blood from a few donors. TCRdb's table, derived via immunoSEQ multiplex PCR, lists solely in-frame clones and lacks some. The profile shows approximately 99,000 clones, nearly 97% of them singletons. The sequenced sample was T cells isolated from PBMCs. These receptors were taken from a human donor in good health.

The CDR3 DNA reads TGCGCCAGCAGTGAAGACTCAACCGGGACCGGGGAGCTGTTTTTT. Amino acids: CASSEDSTGTGELFF. The chain uses TRBV10-1 and TRBJ2-2; D gene uncertain. The germline V and J ends were trimmed by 3 bases and 5 bases, with 13 bases remaining between them. The length of the CDR3 is 15 residues. CDR1 is WNHNN and CDR2 is SYGVQD in the germline V gene (reference sequence).

This clone was found once. The rearrangement uses TRBV27 and TRBJ2-7; maybe TRBD1 (5 bases). This CDR3 region has 13 residues. Trimming cost V 2 bases and J 2 bases, with 7 bases left between them. Germline lookup yields CDR1 MNHEY and CDR2 SMNVEV (reference sequence). For the CDR3, the DNA is TGTGCCAGCAGTTTAGGGGCGGCCTACGAGCAGTACTTC. This translates into CASSLGAAYEQYF.

This chain links TRBV25-1 with TRBJ2-7; TRBD1 aligns across 10 bases. There are 13 residues in the CDR3. The V gene's germline CDR1 is MGHDK and CDR2 SYGVNS. The V and J ends lost 3 bases and 7 bases, in that order; junction bases with no gene match: 3. In DNA, the CDR3 is TGTGCCAGCAGTGAGACAGGGGGCGTTGAGCAGTACTTC. It specifies CASSETGGVEQYF.

J is TRBJ2-3 and V is TRBV11-1; possibly TRBD1 for D (6 bases). The germline V and J ends were trimmed by 2 bases and 1 base, with 13 bases remaining between them. CDR1 is SGHAT, CDR2 FQDESV, per germline (reference sequence). The CDR3 is made up of 16 amino acids. The CDR3 is CASSLMSPGGTDTQYF. CDR3 coding DNA: TGTGCCAGCAGCTTAATGTCCCCAGGGGGCACAGATACGCAGTATTTT.

The DNA of the CDR3 is TGCGCCAGCAAGGGAGACACCGGGGAGCTGTTTTTT. It yields the protein CASKGDTGELFF. The chain combines TRBV10-1 with TRBJ2-2, with D maybe TRBD2 (5 bases). The CDR3 has 12 residues. Germline V gene lookup returns CDR1 WNHNN and CDR2 SYGVQD (reference sequence). Trimming pared 7 bases from V and 3 bases from J, leaving 6 bases between.

This clone was counted a single time. The chain links TRBV6-5 to TRBJ1-2; 10 bases line up with TRBD1. The CDR3 runs 15 residues. Germline values: CDR1 MNHEY, CDR2 SVGAGI. The J segment lost 2 bases and the V segment lost 2 bases, leaving 2 bases of the junction unmatched. The CDR3 region has the DNA TGTGCCAGCAGTTACGCGGGACAGGGGAACTATGGCTACACCTTC. This sequence encodes CASSYAGQGNYGYTF.

The rearrangement joins TRBV2 to TRBJ1-2; no definite D call. The V gene's germline CDR1 is SNHLY and CDR2 FYNNEI. The ends were cut back, 6 bases at V and 2 bases at J, with 16 bases in the middle. The CDR3 runs to 15 residues. The CDR3 reads CASSGVRTGNYGYTF. The CDR3 DNA reads TGTGCCAGCAGCGGAGTTCGGACGGGAAACTATGGCTACACCTTC.

V usage is TRBV6-5 and J usage is TRBJ2-7; D perhaps matches TRBD1 (6 bases). V lost 0 bases to trimming and J lost 5 bases, with 14 bases between them. The CDR3 loop spans 15 amino acids. Germline V gene sequence: CDR1 MNHEY, CDR2 SVGAGI. The CDR3 coding sequence is TGTGCCAGCAGTTACTCGAAGCGACAGGCCCACGAGCAGTACTTC. Its translation is CASSYSKRQAHEQYF.

The gene calls are TRBV4-2 and TRBJ2-3, with 11 bases aligning to TRBD2. Looked up from germline, CDR1 is LGHNA and CDR2 is YNFKEQ. This CDR3 contains 16 residues. Losses at the gene ends were 3 bases for V and 2 bases for J; bases not matched to a gene: 4. The CDR3 region has the DNA TGTGCCAGCAGCCATGGACTAGCGGGCGTCACAGATACGCAGTATTTT. Translating gives CASSHGLAGVTDTQYF.

The V gene is TRBV11-2, the J gene TRBJ2-7, with a tentative D call TRBD2 (6 bases). V shed 2 bases and J shed 1 base, with 18 bases lying between them. Germline V gene lookup returns CDR1 SGHAT and CDR2 FQNNGV. The CDR3 spans 17 residues. The CDR3 DNA sequence: TGTGCCAGCAGCTTAACAACGGGACTTGGGACTTCCTACGAGCAGTACTTC. It is translated as CASSLTTGLGTSYEQYF.

The rearrangement joins TRBV19 to TRBJ1-1; D possibly corresponds to TRBD1 (6 bases). V dropped 7 bases and J dropped 0 bases, with 12 bases sitting between them. The CDR3 is made up of 14 amino acids. Germline V gives CDR1 LNHDA, CDR2 SQIVND (reference sequence). The CDR3 region is CASNMDSLNTEAFF. The CDR3 DNA sequence: TGTGCCAGTAATATGGACAGTTTGAACACTGAAGCTTTCTTT.

The chain carries TRBV11-2 and TRBJ2-1, with D perhaps matching TRBD1 (6 bases). Germline V CDR1 and CDR2: SGHAT, FQNNGV. CDR3 length equals 15 residues. Trimming removed 7 bases from V and 0 bases from J, with 13 bases in between. CDR3 coding DNA: TGTGCCAGCACCAGGGACACCAGCTCCTACAATGAGCAGTTCTTC. Translated: CASTRDTSSYNEQFF.

This chain uses TRBV9 with TRBJ2-1, with 10 bases that match TRBD2. V shed 2 bases, J shed 3 bases, and the junction held 2 bases outside the gene matches. Germline CDR1 and CDR2: SGDLS and YYNGEE. The length of the CDR3 is 15 residues. The CDR3 sequence is CASSVSGGVYNEQFF. Written as DNA, the CDR3 is TGTGCCAGCAGCGTCAGCGGGGGGGTCTACAATGAGCAGTTCTTC.

This chain connects TRBV6-5 to TRBJ1-1, with D possibly matching TRBD1 (6 bases). Germline V gene lookup returns CDR1 MNHEY and CDR2 SVGAGI. The CDR3 is 14 residues long. V lost 6 bases and J lost 0, with 11 bases in between. The CDR3 region is CASRGTGLNTEAFF. CDR3 DNA: TGTGCCAGCAGGGGTACAGGGTTGAACACTGAAGCTTTCTTT.

This rearrangement joins TRBV27 to TRBJ2-7; 8 bases map to TRBD1. V was clipped by 8 bases and J by 3 bases; unmatched bases: 6. The CDR3 has 13 amino acids. Germline V gene sequence: CDR1 MNHEY, CDR2 SMNVEV (reference sequence). CDR3 sequence (DNA): TGTGCCAGCTACGGACAGGGAGTCTACGAGCAGTACTTC. This sequence encodes CASYGQGVYEQYF.

The V call is TRBV28, the J call TRBJ2-4, with a possible D match to TRBD1 (6 bases). The CDR3 sequence is 18 residues long. Per the germline V gene, CDR1 is MDHEN and CDR2 is SYDVKM. Trimming stripped 3 bases from V and 0 bases from J, with 18 bases between. CDR3 residues: CASSFWRGGTEAKNIQYF. The CDR3 DNA reads TGTGCCAGCAGTTTTTGGCGAGGGGGTACAGAAGCCAAAAACATTCAGTACTTC.

The chain uses TRBV10-3 and TRBJ2-6; D not certain. The germline gives CDR1 ENHRY, CDR2 SYGVKD. The CDR3 has 14 amino acids. The V end was cut by 2 bases, the J end by 7 bases, with 9 bases between. The CDR3 DNA follows: TGTGCCATCAGTGAGGGAGATGGCGCCAACGTCCTGACTTTC. Translating it yields CAISEGDGANVLTF.

V and J are TRBV4-1 and TRBJ2-1; D unresolved. From germline, CDR1 is MGHRA and CDR2 YSYEKL. This CDR3 comprises 15 residues. V was cut by 3 bases and J by 3 bases, with 12 bases left in between. The CDR3 reads CASSQESQLYNEQFF. Written as DNA, the CDR3 is TGCGCCAGCAGCCAGGAGTCCCAGCTCTACAATGAGCAGTTCTTC.

The V call is TRBV9, the J call TRBJ2-1; D perhaps matches TRBD2 (5 bases). The V gene lost 2 bases and the J gene lost 3 bases, with 9 bases spanning the gap. The germline V gene encodes CDR1 SGDLS and CDR2 YYNGEE. The length of the CDR3 is 14 residues. CDR3 in DNA: TGTGCCAGCAGCGTGGCCACTAGCTACAATGAGCAGTTCTTC. Protein sequence: CASSVATSYNEQFF.

J is TRBJ1-2 and V is TRBV2, with TRBD1 matching over 7 bases. Looked up from germline, CDR1 is SNHLY and CDR2 is FYNNEI. The CDR3 is made up of 16 amino acids. V was clipped by 0 bases and J by 5 bases; unmatched bases: 9. The CDR3 region is CASSEALGTDFYGYTF. The CDR3 bases are TGTGCCAGCAGTGAAGCGCTCGGGACAGATTTTTATGGCTACACCTTC.

The chain has TRBV10-3 and TRBJ2-1, with 10 nucleotides matching TRBD1. The CDR3 contains 14 residues. The V and J ends lost 6 bases and 7 bases, in that order; junction bases with no gene match: 6. Germline V gives CDR1 ENHRY, CDR2 SYGVKD. CDR3 in DNA: TGTGCCATCAGGGGGAGGACAGGGGGGAATGAGCAGTTCTTC. Amino acid sequence: CAIRGRTGGNEQFF.

The chain uses TRBV10-3 and TRBJ1-1, with D possibly being TRBD1 (6 bases). Germline values: CDR1 ENHRY, CDR2 SYGVKD. Trimming shortened V by 7 bases and J by 1 base, and 10 bases separated the two germline ends. The CDR3 covers 13 residues. The CDR3 is CAINRGGNTEAFF. DNA for the CDR3: TGTGCCATCAACCGAGGGGGGAACACTGAAGCTTTCTTT.

This chain uses TRBV2 with TRBJ1-2; D gene unclear. V was pared by 7 bases and J by 3 bases, with 12 bases between. This CDR3 region has 13 residues. Germline V gene data show CDR1 as SNHLY and CDR2 as FYNNEI. The CDR3 DNA follows: TGTGCCAGCACCGGAGAAACCCACTATGGCTACACCTTC. Protein: CASTGETHYGYTF.

The genes are TRBV5-4 and TRBJ2-5; TRBD2 aligns across 12 bases. CDR3 length: 16 residues. The germline V gene has CDR1 SGHNT and CDR2 YYREEE (reference sequence). With V trimmed by 5 bases and J by 6 bases, 11 bases remained unmatched. CDR3 DNA: TGTGCCAGCAGGCATCTAGCGGGGGGGATGGAGAAGACCCAGTACTTC. It translates to CASRHLAGGMEKTQYF. The full variable domain, with the rest looked up from reference TRBV5-4 and TRBJ2-5, is ETGVTQSPTHLIKTRGQQVTLRCSSQSGHNTVSWYQQALGQGPQFIFQYYREEENGRGNFPPRFSGLQFPNYSSELNVNALELDDSALYLCASRHLAGGMEKTQYFGPGTRLLVL.

This rearrangement joins TRBV5-6 to TRBJ2-2; D might be TRBD1 (7 bases). The CDR3 sequence is 15 residues long. Looked up from germline, CDR1 is SGHDT and CDR2 is YYEEEE. V was shortened by 7 bases and J by 3 bases, with 16 bases between the two germline ends. CDR3: CASFRGGGYTGELFF. CDR3 coding DNA: TGTGCCAGCTTCAGAGGAGGGGGCTACACCGGGGAGCTGTTTTTT.

V gene TRBV14 combines with J gene TRBJ2-7; 7 nucleotides agree with TRBD2. The CDR3 loop spans 13 amino acids. After removal of 4 bases from V and 0 bases from J, the junction contained 0 bases not matched to a gene. The germline CDR1 and CDR2 sequences are SGHDN and FVKESK. The CDR3 region has the DNA TGTGCCAGCAGCCGGGACTACTCCTACGAGCAGTACTTC. Translating it yields CASSRDYSYEQYF.

The chain combines TRBV2 with TRBJ1-3; D is perhaps TRBD1 (5 bases). V lost 2 bases to trimming and J lost 0 bases, with 8 bases between them. CDR3 length equals 15 residues. Germline V gives CDR1 SNHLY, CDR2 FYNNEI. The CDR3 nucleotides are TGTGCCAGCAGTGAATGGGGCAGCTCTGGAAACACCATATATTTT. Translated, it gives CASSEWGSSGNTIYF.

The chain carries TRBV25-1 and TRBJ2-7, with a possible D match to TRBD2 (5 bases). From germline, CDR1 is MGHDK and CDR2 SYGVNS. The germline V and J ends were trimmed by 5 bases and 0 bases, with 14 bases remaining between them. This CDR3 is 15 amino acids long. CDR3 loop: CASSSERVASYEQYF. The CDR3 region has the DNA TGTGCCAGCAGTAGCGAGAGGGTTGCCTCCTACGAGCAGTACTTC.

The V and J genes are TRBV7-3 and TRBJ1-2; D gene ambiguous. V lost 6 bases, J lost 2 bases, and 16 bases lay in between. This CDR3 spans 15 amino acids. Germline loops: CDR1 SGHTA, CDR2 FQGTGA. The CDR3 spells CASSSGTTTNYGYTF. The CDR3 nucleotides are TGTGCCAGCAGTTCCGGCACGACTACCAACTATGGCTACACCTTC.

V gene TRBV11-3 combines with J gene TRBJ1-1; D is possibly TRBD1 (6 bases). CDR1 is SGHNT and CDR2 is YENEEA in the germline V gene. Trimming pared 6 bases from V and 0 bases from J, leaving 11 bases between. The CDR3 covers 14 residues. CDR3 in amino acids: CASSVTGLNTEAFF. CDR3 in DNA: TGTGCCAGCAGTGTGACAGGTCTGAACACTGAAGCTTTCTTT.

This chain links TRBV6-1 with TRBJ1-1; 7 bases agree with TRBD1. CDR1 MNHNS and CDR2 SASEGT come from the germline V gene. The CDR3 length is 16 residues. With V trimmed by 4 bases and J by 0 bases, 8 bases remained unmatched. Here the CDR3 DNA reads TGTGCCAGCAGTGTCCCGGGACAGCTTATGAACACTGAAGCTTTCTTT. This translates into CASSVPGQLMNTEAFF.